Following are 4 T cell receptor beta chains from one sample sequenced in a study of response to subunit inactivated influenza vaccine (dated by TCRdb to 2016 to 2019). The library was prepared using RT-PCR. The listed sequencing device is Illumina HiSeq 2500. The raw public data were reprocessed by TCRdb itself: fastp quality trimming at Q25, MiXCR clonotype calling, in-frame beta chains only. Every CDR3 protein is listed once, alongside the most common genes and DNA of its rows. The sample contains 600,000 to 700,000 distinct CDR3 sequences, 11% to 15% of them found a single time. Roughly 7.2% of the sample comes from the top ten. This sample comprised PBMCs from blood, obtained less than 15 days before vaccination. The receptor set was obtained from a man aged 50-60 years who received an inactivated influenza vaccine. Donor details come from another sample of the same person, matched by shared clones.

This chain links TRBV15 with TRBJ2-1; D unresolved. V lost 2 bases, J lost 9 bases, and 5 bases lay in between. The CDR3 has 11 amino acids. Germline V gene data show CDR1 as LNHNV and CDR2 as YYDKDF (reference sequence). CDR3 DNA sequence: TGTGCCACCAGCAGACTGGGTGAGCAGTTCTTC. It encodes CATSRLGEQFF.

The chain carries TRBV5-1 and TRBJ2-7; TRBD2 agrees at 10 bases. V was clipped by 0 bases and J by 5 bases; unmatched bases: 5. Per germline, CDR1 SGHRS and CDR2 YFSETQ. The CDR3 is made up of 15 amino acids. CDR3: CASSLGGLASDEQYF. The CDR3 nucleotides read TGCGCCAGCAGCTTGGGGGGACTAGCGAGCGACGAGCAGTACTTC.

J is TRBJ2-5 and V is TRBV28; D possibly uses TRBD1 or TRBD2 (5 bases each). The ends were cut back, 1 base at V and 6 bases at J, with 6 bases in the middle. The CDR3 contains 12 residues. Per germline, CDR1 MDHEN and CDR2 SYDVKM. The CDR3 coding sequence is TGTGCCAGCAGTTTATCGGGACAGACCCAGTACTTC. Amino acids: CASSLSGQTQYF.

There are a few counts of this clonotype. DNA for the CDR3: TGCGCCAGCAGACGGGGACAGTCCAACGAAAAACTGTTTTTT. Encoded protein: CASRRGQSNEKLFF. The chain combines TRBV5-1 with TRBJ1-4; TRBD1 aligns across 7 bases. The CDR3 has 14 residues. J gave up 8 bases and V 5 bases, and 9 bases lay outside the gene matches. Per germline, CDR1 SGHRS and CDR2 YFSETQ.